This record concerns one T cell receptor (beta chain) sequence. The antigen is not known. Clones were read by immunoSEQ multiplex PCR, and TCRdb kept only the in-frame ones, dropping some. In the table there are about 140,000 clones, around 80% of which are singletons. These data originate in a study of cytotoxic CD8 clonotypes in ibrutinib-treated CLL. Study summary: For this cohort, patients were roughly eleven relapsed/refractory and about 14 treatment-naive, while approximately 17 were IGHV unmutated. Responses: roughly 25 partial, 2 complete; after median roughly 63 months, about 15 stayed remitted, roughly 12 progressed. Sample averages reached 250,000 to 300,000 productive templates and 94,082 productive rearrangements.

Study-level results: Clonality was higher at ibrutinib response and returned toward baseline at progression.

This clonotype originated in a human donor with chronic lymphocytic leukemia. The specimen was PBMCs, collected after 36 months of ibrutinib treatment.

Here the CDR3 DNA reads TGTGCCAGCAGCCCCCGACGACTTGGATCTGGGGCCAACGTCCTGACTTTC. Translated: CASSPRRLGSGANVLTF. The chain combines TRBV7-8 with TRBJ2-6; the D is unclear. Germline loops: CDR1 SGHVS, CDR2 FQNEAQ. The CDR3 consists of 17 residues. V was shortened by 5 bases and J by 1 base, with 15 bases between the two germline ends.